The clone carrying this T cell receptor beta chain was observed a single time. Trimming removed 5 bases from V and 2 bases from J, with 16 bases in between. CDR3 size: 16 residues. Germline assignment: CDR1 PRHDT and CDR2 FYEKMQ (reference sequence). This sample stems from a study of T cell changes during pregnancy in multiple sclerosis. The table came from immunoSEQ multiplex PCR; TCRdb's copy has only in-frame clones and leaves some out. Of about 56,000 clones in the sample, just over 90% were seen once. This clonotype was sampled from a female donor with multiple sclerosis, enrolled in a pregnancy study. Here the sequenced sample was CD4+ T cells from peripheral blood mononuclear cells, taken in the second trimester of pregnancy. The chain employs TRBV13 and TRBJ2-1; a weak D match, TRBD1 (6 bases). In nucleotides, the CDR3 is TGTGCCAGCAGCGGAGGACAGCTAACCGCCTACAATGAGCAGTTCTTC. Translation: CASSGGQLTAYNEQFF.